This T cell receptor beta chain stems from a study of OX40 agonist ivuxolimab in advanced cancers. Study details: The drug used for patients, ivuxolimab, was an agonistic anti-OX40 (CD134) antibody. Dose-escalation patients suffered from hepatocellular carcinoma, melanoma, renal cell or head and neck cancer.

Comment on this clone: What it recognizes is unknown.

The data were produced by immunoSEQ multiplex PCR, yet TCRdb's version contains in-frame clones alone and is incomplete. The repertoire consists of about 52,000 clones, with 90% to 95% occurring once and the leading ten covering approximately 23%. V lost 0 bases and J lost 4, with 16 bases in between. The germline V gene encodes CDR1 LGHNA and CDR2 YSLEER. CDR3 length: 16 amino acids. General study points: Clonal expansion from baseline to week 6 occurred in both CD4+ and CD8+ T cells. In a subset of nonresponders, normalized T-cell clonal expansion was also low.

Sequencing was performed on CD4+ or CD8+ T cells sorted from blood, taken in a trial of the OX40 agonist ivuxolimab. This TCR derives from an adult with an advanced solid tumor such as melanoma, head and neck, liver or kidney cancer. This chain links TRBV4-3 with TRBJ2-7, with D perhaps given as TRBD1 or TRBD2 (5 bases each). CDR3 nucleotides: TGCGCCAGCAGCCAAGATTTTCCGGGACCATCTTACGAGCAGTACTTC. This translates into CASSQDFPGPSYEQYF.